This T cell receptor (beta chain) was recovered during a study of blood T cell repertoires in COVID-19. Per germline, CDR1 MNHEY and CDR2 SMNVEV (reference sequence). V was clipped by 6 bases and J by 0 bases, with 18 bases between them. The CDR3 covers 16 residues. The protocol was immunoSEQ multiplex PCR, while the TCRdb copy is restricted to in-frame clones and leaves out a portion. The repertoire holds around 69,000 clones, with roughly four fifths as singletons. The rearrangement links TRBV27 to TRBJ2-7, with D perhaps matching TRBD1 (5 bases). This TCR was recovered from a woman in her seventies with acute or convalescent COVID-19. Sequencing was carried out using peripheral blood. In DNA form, the CDR3 reads TGTGCCAGCAGCAAGACAGCCCTTTCTGGCTCCTACGAGCAGTACTTC. Translating it yields CASSKTALSGSYEQYF.